This TCR beta chain was profiled in a study of tumor and adjacent non-tumor tissue in lung cancer. The study, taken as a whole, reports: Tumor tissue had significantly higher TCR diversity than normal lung.

As for this clonotype: Its target is unknown. Being one base from a much bigger clone, this may be a read error.

The CDR3 totals 13 residues. With V trimmed by 8 bases and J by 7 bases, 9 bases remained unmatched. Germline-derived CDR1 and CDR2 are MNHEY and SVGAGI. The template was RNA from unsorted bulk tissue. Chemotherapy-naive patients with new lung cancer underwent thoracic surgery in China, August–late 2014. The library came from three nested PCR rounds adapted from ARM-PCR protocols. TCRdb used MiXCR to reprocess the multiplex PCR reads, holding one entry per CDR3 protein. The sample has roughly 200,000 distinct CDR3 sequences, over 55% seen once. The sequencing sample was made of lung tumor tissue. The origin of this receptor is a man in his sixties with non-small cell lung cancer. V is TRBV6-5 and J is TRBJ2-7; 9 bases agree with TRBD1. The DNA of the CDR3 is TGTGCCAGCTGGTACAGGGGGCCGAGGGAGCAGTACTTC. Translated, it gives CASWYRGPREQYF.